The rows below give T cell receptor beta chains drawn from one sample of a study of CXCR3-negative and CXCR3-positive naive CD8 T cells. TCRdb derives one entry per CDR3 protein from the 5' RACE reads, leaving out DNA. The table lists around 160,000 distinct CDR3 sequences. The sequencing sample was made of naive CXCR3+ CD8+ T cells from blood. The source of these receptors is a human donor in good health. Some clones in this sample may be carry-over from other donors' samples. Both conserved end residues are part of each CDR3.

TRBJ2-1	TRBV7-4	CASSPSLGDPHRDNEQFF
TRBJ1-5	TRBV19	CASSSGGQPQHF
TRBJ1-1	TRBV30	CAWSVGTTEAFF
TRBJ2-1	TRBV14	CASSQLTGLAGGGEQFF
TRBJ2-7	TRBV25-1	CASIKGRREQYF
TRBJ2-5	TRBV7-6	CASSPRTSPLQETQYF
TRBJ2-5	TRBV4-3	CASSRLLLGQETQYF
TRBJ1-2	TRBV19	CASSILGGDNYGYTF
TRBJ2-7	TRBV18	CASSPPTGERYYEQYF
TRBJ2-5	TRBV7-8	CASSFLVTFPNQETQYF